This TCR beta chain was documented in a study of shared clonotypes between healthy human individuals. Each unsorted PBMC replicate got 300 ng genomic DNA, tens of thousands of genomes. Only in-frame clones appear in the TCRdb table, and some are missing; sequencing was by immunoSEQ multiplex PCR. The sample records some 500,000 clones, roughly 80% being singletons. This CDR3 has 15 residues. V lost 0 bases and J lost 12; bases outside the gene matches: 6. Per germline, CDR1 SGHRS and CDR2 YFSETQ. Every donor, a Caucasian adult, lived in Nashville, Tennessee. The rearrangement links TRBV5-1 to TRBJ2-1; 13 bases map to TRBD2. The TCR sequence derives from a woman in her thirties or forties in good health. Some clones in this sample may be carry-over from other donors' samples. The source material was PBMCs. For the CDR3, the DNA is TGCGCCAGCAGCTTGGGGACTAGCGGGAGCGAAAGGCAGTTCTTC. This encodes CASSLGTSGSERQFF.